This passage covers 25 T cell receptor beta chains from one sample sequenced in a study of T cell responses to AZD1222 COVID-19 vaccine. Sequenced by immunoSEQ multiplex PCR; TCRdb stores in-frame clones only, minus some. This table has about 140,000 clones, around 90% appearing once. Specimen: peripheral blood, collected 28 days after the second AZD1222 dose. The receptors come from an adult who received the AZD1222 COVID-19 vaccine.

The CDR3 region is CASSMEGDTQYF. The CDR3 coding sequence is TGCGCCAGCTCCATGGAGGGTGATACGCAGTATTTT. This rearrangement joins TRBV5-1 to TRBJ2-3, with a weak D call TRBD2 (6 bases). Germline CDR1 and CDR2: SGHRS and YFSETQ. The CDR3 totals 12 residues. V gave up 7 bases and J gave up 6 bases, with 12 bases separating them. The full variable domain, in which reference TRBV5-1 and TRBJ2-3 provide the parts outside the CDR3, is KAGVTQTPRYLIKTRGQQVTLSCSPISGHRSVSWYQQTPGQGLQFLFEYFSETQRNKGNFPGRFSGRQFSNSRSEMNVSTLELGDSALYLCASSMEGDTQYFGPGTRLTVL.

The CDR3 region is CASSFPGTGLNTEAFF. The CDR3 bases are TGTGCCAGCAGCTTTCCCGGGACAGGGTTAAACACTGAAGCTTTCTTT. The genes are TRBV5-4 and TRBJ1-1; the match to TRBD1 covers 9 bases. Losses at the gene ends were 2 bases for V and 2 bases for J; bases not matched to a gene: 7. Per germline, CDR1 SGHNT and CDR2 YYREEE (reference sequence). This CDR3 comprises 16 residues.

V gene TRBV5-5 combines with J gene TRBJ2-3; D perhaps matches TRBD1 (6 bases). The CDR3 has 16 amino acids. Between the trimmed V and J ends, which lost 4 bases and 2 bases, there was a span of 17 bases. Germline CDR1 reads SGHKS; CDR2 reads YYEKEE (reference sequence). CDR3 protein: CASSGGTSSSTDTQYF. The CDR3 region has the DNA TGTGCCAGCAGCGGGGGCACTAGTTCGTCCACAGATACGCAGTATTTT.

This chain joins TRBV7-2 and TRBJ2-3; TRBD1 matches 9 bases. V shed 3 bases, J shed 9 bases, and the junction held 13 bases outside the gene matches. CDR1 SGHTA and CDR2 FQGNSA come from the germline V gene. This CDR3 spans 16 amino acids. The CDR3 region has the DNA TGTGCCAGCAGCTTTCTAACAGGGGGCGTGAGGGGGACGCAGTATTTT. Its translation is CASSFLTGGVRGTQYF.

This chain connects TRBV2 to TRBJ1-5; possibly TRBD1 for D (6 bases). Trimming cost V 0 bases and J 4 bases, with 7 bases left between them. CDR1 is SNHLY and CDR2 is FYNNEI in the germline V gene. This CDR3 is 14 amino acids long. The CDR3, as DNA: TGTGCCAGCAGTGAAGCCAGGGGAAATCAGCCCCAGCATTTT. Encoded protein: CASSEARGNQPQHF. Looking up the rest from reference TRBV2 and TRBJ1-5 gives the full variable domain: EPEVTQTPSHQVTQMGQEVILRCVPISNHLYFYWYRQILGQKVEFLVSFYNNEISEKSEIFDDQFSVERPDGSNFTLKIRSTKLEDSAMYFCASSEARGNQPQHFGDGTRLSIL.

The CDR3 protein is CAISPILGNTGELFF. CDR3 DNA sequence: TGTGCCATCAGTCCGATTCTAGGGAACACCGGGGAGCTGTTTTTT. The chain couples TRBV10-3 to TRBJ2-2, with D uncertain. The CDR3 consists of 15 residues. The germline V and J ends were trimmed by 5 bases and 1 base, with 11 bases remaining between them. Germline V gene sequence: CDR1 ENHRY, CDR2 SYGVKD.

The V and J genes are TRBV6-5 and TRBJ1-1; TRBD1 is a possible D gene (6 bases). Per germline, CDR1 MNHEY and CDR2 SVGAGI. This CDR3 contains 15 residues. V was cut by 6 bases and J by 6 bases, with 20 bases left in between. DNA for the CDR3: TGTGCCAGCAGCCAACCCGTCTCGGGGGCGGCTGAAGCTTTCTTT. Protein sequence: CASSQPVSGAAEAFF.

V gene TRBV7-3 combines with J gene TRBJ2-3; 7 nucleotides agree with TRBD2. Germline V CDR1 and CDR2: SGHTA, FQGTGA. Trimming at V came to 4 bases and at J to 5 bases, leaving 9 bases not matched to a gene. The CDR3 has 15 amino acids. This chain's CDR3 is CASSSQAGVIDTQYF. The CDR3 DNA follows: TGTGCCAGCAGCTCCCAGGCGGGAGTTATAGATACGCAGTATTTT.

J is TRBJ1-6 and V is TRBV2; D is ambiguous. Trimming stripped 4 bases from V and 10 bases from J, with 14 bases between. The CDR3 contains 14 residues. Per the germline V gene, CDR1 is SNHLY and CDR2 is FYNNEI. CDR3 bases: TGTGCCAGCAGTGTGGACCGCCCGGGGTCACCCCTCCACTTT. Encoded protein: CASSVDRPGSPLHF.

The rearrangement links TRBV7-2 to TRBJ2-7; D gene ambiguous. The CDR3 consists of 12 residues. CDR1 SGHTA and CDR2 FQGNSA come from the germline V gene. With 1 base removed from V and 0 bases from J, the gap between germline ends came to 1 base. The CDR3, as DNA: TGTGCCAGCAGCTTAGTCTCCTACGAGCAGTACTTC. The encoded protein is CASSLVSYEQYF.

The chain is built from TRBV10-3 and TRBJ1-4, with D possibly TRBD1 on 5 matching bases. CDR3 length equals 12 residues. CDR1 and CDR2 (germline): ENHRY, SYGVKD. Trimming left V 6 bases short and J 8 bases short, with 10 bases between. CDR3 nucleotide sequence: TGTGCCATCAGAGGGGTTGAGGAAAAACTGTTTTTT. This codes for CAIRGVEEKLFF.

V gene TRBV5-1 combines with J gene TRBJ2-2; no firm D call. The germline gives CDR1 SGHRS, CDR2 YFSETQ. This CDR3 is 14 amino acids long. V lost 1 base to trimming and J lost 6 bases, with 10 bases between them. This chain's CDR3 is CASSLYDGAGELFF. CDR3 DNA sequence: TGCGCCAGCAGCTTGTACGATGGGGCCGGGGAGCTGTTTTTT.

This chain joins TRBV11-2 and TRBJ1-2; D is possibly TRBD1 (5 bases). CDR3 length equals 15 residues. Germline-derived CDR1 and CDR2 are SGHAT and FQNNGV. The ends were cut back, 2 bases at V and 5 bases at J, with 15 bases in the middle. In DNA form, the CDR3 reads TGTGCCAGCAGCTTACAACCAGGGCTCGGTTATGGCTACACCTTC. This gives the protein CASSLQPGLGYGYTF.

The chain uses TRBV19 and TRBJ1-2; D unresolved. This CDR3 contains 12 residues. V lost 5 bases, J lost 5 bases, and 9 bases lay in between. Germline lookup yields CDR1 LNHDA and CDR2 SQIVND (reference sequence). The CDR3: CASSPGFYGYTF. CDR3 nucleotides: TGTGCCAGTAGTCCAGGTTTTTATGGCTACACCTTC.

The chain has TRBV10-3 and TRBJ2-7, with 9 bases aligning to TRBD1. Germline V gene sequence: CDR1 ENHRY, CDR2 SYGVKD. After removal of 7 bases from V and 4 bases from J, the junction contained 8 bases not matched to a gene. The CDR3 is made up of 14 amino acids. The CDR3 region has the DNA TGTGCCATCAACCATGGACAGGGGATTTACGAGCAGTACTTC. Translation gives CAINHGQGIYEQYF.

The chain employs TRBV9 and TRBJ2-7; possible D gene TRBD2, 7 bases. The germline V gene has CDR1 SGDLS and CDR2 YYNGEE. This CDR3 comprises 16 residues. V was shortened by 2 bases and J by 5 bases, with 20 bases between the two germline ends. CDR3 nucleotide sequence: TGTGCCAGCAGCGTTTCAGCGGGGCAGGGGATCCACGAGCAGTACTTC. This gives the protein CASSVSAGQGIHEQYF.

This rearrangement joins TRBV28 to TRBJ1-1; a possible D gene is TRBD1 (6 bases). The CDR3 has 15 residues. Germline V gene lookup returns CDR1 MDHEN and CDR2 SYDVKM. The V gene lost 4 bases and the J gene lost 4 bases, with 16 bases spanning the gap. The DNA of the CDR3 is TGTGCCAGCAGTTATTCCCGGGGGCAGGGCACTGAAGCTTTCTTT. Amino acids: CASSYSRGQGTEAFF. The complete variable domain, with remaining parts taken from reference TRBV28 and TRBJ1-1, reads DVKVTQSSRYLVKRTGEKVFLECVQDMDHENMFWYRQDPGLGLRLIYFSYDVKMKEKGDIPEGYSVSREKKERFSLILESASTNQTSMYLCASSYSRGQGTEAFFGQGTRLTVV.

The chain uses TRBV6-2 or TRBV6-3 and TRBJ1-6, with 8 bases matching TRBD1. J lost 10 bases, V lost 5 bases, and 4 bases had no gene match. Germline V gene sequence: CDR1 MNHEY, CDR2 SVGEGT. The CDR3 is 13 residues long. CDR3 sequence reads: CASSKDRESPLHF. CDR3 DNA sequence: TGTGCCAGCAGTAAGGACAGGGAATCACCCCTCCACTTT.

The chain links TRBV5-4 to TRBJ1-1, with D possibly being TRBD1 (5 bases). The CDR3 extends over 15 amino acids. With 0 bases removed from V and 0 bases from J, the gap between germline ends came to 9 bases. Germline V gives CDR1 SGHNT, CDR2 YYREEE (reference sequence). DNA of the CDR3: TGTGCCAGCAGCTTGGTTCAGGGAATGAACACTGAAGCTTTCTTT. This codes for CASSLVQGMNTEAFF.

The J gene is TRBJ2-3, the V gene TRBV24-1; weak D call: TRBD2 (6 bases). The CDR3 runs 14 residues. Germline V gene lookup returns CDR1 KGHDR and CDR2 SFDVKD. Trimming took 6 bases from V and 2 from J, leaving 11 bases between them. The chain's CDR3 is CATSLAGLTDTQYF. In DNA form, the CDR3 reads TGTGCCACCAGTCTGGCGGGACTCACAGATACGCAGTATTTT.

This clone was seen only a few times. The genes are TRBV19 and TRBJ1-4; 11 positions agree with TRBD1. Germline CDR1 is LNHDA and CDR2 is SQIVND (reference sequence). After removal of 5 bases from V and 6 bases from J, the junction contained 5 bases not matched to a gene. The CDR3 extends over 15 amino acids. CDR3 loop: CASSYPGQGDEKLFF. CDR3 sequence (DNA): TGTGCCAGTAGTTACCCGGGACAGGGGGATGAAAAACTGTTTTTT.

The rearrangement links TRBV19 to TRBJ2-7; D unresolved. Germline CDR1 and CDR2: LNHDA and SQIVND (reference sequence). The CDR3 contains 11 residues. Deletions cut 3 bases from V and 7 bases from J, with 7 bases between. CDR3 DNA sequence: TGTGCCAGTAGTATCGGCAGTGAGCAGTACTTC. Protein sequence: CASSIGSEQYF.

The CDR3 DNA reads as TGTGCCAGTAGTATAGCCCCCAGGCGGAGGGCGGGCCAGCCCCAGCATTTT. As protein: CASSIAPRRRAGQPQHF. The rearrangement uses TRBV19 and TRBJ1-5; D gene ambiguous. CDR1 and CDR2 from the germline V gene are LNHDA and SQIVND (reference sequence). The CDR3 length is 17 residues. V shed 1 base and J shed 7 bases, with 20 bases lying between them.

This chain uses TRBV27 with TRBJ2-7; TRBD2 matches at 11 bases. This CDR3 region has 14 residues. The V gene's germline CDR1 is MNHEY and CDR2 SMNVEV (reference sequence). The J segment lost 1 base and the V segment lost 4 bases, leaving 0 bases of the junction unmatched. The CDR3 loop is CASSSSGGSYEQYF. CDR3 nucleotide sequence: TGTGCCAGCAGTTCTAGCGGGGGGTCCTACGAGCAGTACTTC.

This clone appeared a few times. CDR3 in amino acids: CAISARTSNQPQHF. The DNA of the CDR3 is TGTGCCATCAGTGCGCGGACTAGCAATCAGCCCCAGCATTTT. This chain uses TRBV10-3 with TRBJ1-5; no reliable D call. CDR1 and CDR2 (germline): ENHRY, SYGVKD. Trimming cost V 4 bases and J 0 bases, with 7 bases left between them. The CDR3 has 14 residues.